One TCR beta chain is described in this entry. The antigen is not known. The junction departs from germline at one end; a sequencing error may be responsible. Combining a sample-barcoded 5' primer with a J-beta primer mix, a second PCR ran for roughly 7 to 12 cycles. Through a template-switch adaptor with 12 random nucleotides, each cDNA molecule received a tag. TCRdb fed the 5' RACE reads into MiXCR, producing one record per CDR3 protein. Of 660,000 or so distinct CDR3 sequences in the sample, 58% were seen once. This entry belongs to a study of blood T cells in healthy people across ages. The CDR3 loop spans 14 amino acids. In germline, CDR1 is DFQATT, CDR2 SNEGSKA (reference sequence). Findings and caveats of the study: PBMCs went unsorted, and a conclusive naive versus antigen-experienced comparison was therefore prevented. Those diversity estimates obtained from one million T cells were thought to be underestimates. While age rose, TCR beta diversity per million T cells dropped in a roughly linear way.

Sequencing was performed on blood. This chain joins TRBV20-1 and TRBJ2-7; 9 nucleotides agree with TRBD1. This receptor was taken from a man aged 60 to 69 in good health. The CDR3 sequence: CGAPISDRGYEQYF. The CDR3 DNA reads TGCGGTGCCCCTATCTCGGACAGGGGTTACGAGCAGTACTTC.